The 32 T cell receptor beta chains below were found in one sample sequenced in a study of regulatory T cells in long-lasting Graves disease. The time point: persistent/refractory GD, antithyroid drugs over 5 years with positive TRAb. Extracted PBMC RNA gave rise to the TCR library. The TCR beta library used iRepertoire HTBI primers with Arm-PCR amplification of CDR3. TCRdb reprocessed the multiplex PCR reads with MiXCR, giving one entry per CDR3 protein. Of roughly 400,000 distinct CDR3 sequences in the sample, approximately 22% are singletons; the top ten hold over 11%. Material: peripheral blood mononuclear cells (PBMCs), obtained when the disease was refractory, from a patient treated with antithyroid drugs. The receptors stem from a female donor with Graves disease.

In its sample, this clonotype was seen many times. This rearrangement joins TRBV12-3 or TRBV12-4 to TRBJ1-1; no reliable D call. This CDR3 is built from 12 residues. Trimming left V 5 bases short and J 10 bases short, with 14 bases between. CDR3 bases: TGTGCCAGCAGTACCAGTGAGGGTGTAGCTTTCTTT. Translated: CASSTSEGVAFF.

At least ten counts were recorded for this clonotype. This chain joins TRBV20-1 and TRBJ2-2, with 8 bases matching TRBD2. CDR1 DFQATT and CDR2 SNEGSKA come from the germline V gene (reference sequence). The ends lost 6 bases at V and 5 bases at J; junction bases unmatched: 5. CDR3 length equals 13 residues. The CDR3 reads CSAVRGGTGELFF. The DNA for the CDR3 is TGCAGTGCCGTTCGGGGGGGGACCGGGGAGCTGTTTTTT.

The V gene is TRBV19, the J gene TRBJ2-7; 8 bases line up with TRBD2. Losses at the gene ends were 1 base for V and 8 bases for J; bases not matched to a gene: 16. The CDR3 contains 17 residues. Germline CDR1 reads LNHDA; CDR2 reads SQIVND (reference sequence). The CDR3 coding sequence is TGTGCCAGTAGTATAGGTACAGCGGGAGACCAATCTACAAAGCAGTACTTC. Translating gives CASSIGTAGDQSTKQYF.

This clonotype was observed at least ten times. V is TRBV2 and J is TRBJ2-7; 7 bases are a match to TRBD2. The CDR3 covers 13 residues. Losses at the gene ends were 6 bases for V and 2 bases for J; bases not matched to a gene: 4. Germline-derived CDR1 and CDR2 are SNHLY and FYNNEI. CDR3 in amino acids: CASSRAGPYEQYF. As DNA, the CDR3 is TGTGCCAGCAGCAGAGCGGGACCCTACGAGCAGTACTTC.

This clonotype turned up a few times. The chain combines TRBV5-5 with TRBJ1-3; 8 nucleotides align to TRBD1. CDR1 is SGHKS, CDR2 YYEKEE, per germline (reference sequence). The CDR3 is made up of 16 amino acids. After removal of 4 bases from V and 0 bases from J, the junction contained 6 bases not matched to a gene. CDR3 sequence: CASSATGAFSGNTIYF. The CDR3 nucleotides are TGTGCCAGCAGCGCGACAGGGGCCTTCTCTGGAAACACCATATATTTT.

The chain carries TRBV12-3 or TRBV12-4 and TRBJ1-1; 8 bases are shared with TRBD1. V gave up 6 bases and J gave up 4 bases; unmatched junction bases: 10. This CDR3 spans 15 amino acids. CDR3 in amino acids: CASSGQGRGGTEAFF. The CDR3 bases are TGTGCCAGCAGCGGACAGGGTAGAGGGGGCACTGAAGCTTTCTTT.

This clonotype was recorded a few times. V gene TRBV28 combines with J gene TRBJ2-1, with 9 bases fitting TRBD1. The CDR3 totals 14 residues. From germline, CDR1 is MDHEN and CDR2 SYDVKM. With V trimmed by 8 bases and J by 5 bases, 7 bases remained unmatched. Here the CDR3 reads CASGTGGLDNEQFF. The DNA of the CDR3 is TGTGCCAGCGGTACAGGGGGCTTGGACAATGAGCAGTTCTTC. The variable domain in full, completed from reference TRBV28 and TRBJ2-1, reads DVKVTQSSRYLVKRTGEKVFLECVQDMDHENMFWYRQDPGLGLRLIYFSYDVKMKEKGDIPEGYSVSREKKERFSLILESASTNQTSMYLCASGTGGLDNEQFFGPGTRLTVL.

The rearrangement joins TRBV4-1 to TRBJ2-4, with 9 bases fitting TRBD1. J gave up 4 bases and V 4 bases, and 8 bases lay outside the gene matches. The CDR3 has 16 residues. Germline V lookup: CDR1 MGHRA, CDR2 YSYEKL. CDR3 coding DNA: TGCGCCAGCAGCCTGGGAACAGGGGGCCCGAAAAACATTCAGTACTTC. This translates into CASSLGTGGPKNIQYF.

This clonotype was observed a handful of times. This sequence joins TRBV3-1 and TRBJ2-7; 12 bases agree with TRBD1. The CDR3 is 16 amino acids. Trimming took 0 bases from V and 5 from J; bases not matched to a gene: 5. Germline V gene sequence: CDR1 LGHDT, CDR2 YNNKEL (reference sequence). The DNA for the CDR3 is TGTGCCAGCAGCCAAGAATCGGGACAGGGGGCGAACGAGCAGTACTTC. It encodes CASSQESGQGANEQYF.

A note on this clonotype: At one of its ends the junction is not consistent with the germline gene, which may arise from a read error. The chain combines TRBV2 with TRBJ2-7; no clear D. CDR1 and CDR2 from the germline V gene are SNHLY and FYNNEI. The CDR3 is 15 residues long. For the CDR3, the DNA is TGCGCCAGCAGCCAGGCAGGCGGACCCCGAACCGTTCAGTACTTC. Protein product: CASSQAGGPRTVQYF.

This clonotype was counted at least ten times. The gene calls are TRBV30 and TRBJ1-2, with D possibly TRBD1 on 5 matching bases. The CDR3 has 11 residues. With 3 bases removed from V and 14 bases from J, the gap between germline ends came to 16 bases. CDR1 and CDR2 from the germline V gene are GTSNPN and SVGIG (reference sequence). CDR3 nucleotides: TGTGCCTGGAGGACGGGTCGGGGCGAGACCTTC. It is translated as CAWRTGRGETF.

Remarks on this clonotype: Here the CDR3 omits its conserved ending phenylalanine or tryptophan, so a read error is the likely source. The CDR3 sequence is CASSLRDRVIFEAFI. In DNA, the CDR3 is TGTGCCAGCAGTCTCCGGGACAGGGTCATTTTCGAAGCTTTCATT. The rearrangement links TRBV2 to TRBJ1-1; 9 bases agree with TRBD1. CDR3 length: 15 amino acids. The germline V gene encodes CDR1 SNHLY and CDR2 FYNNEI. The V and J ends lost 5 bases and 8 bases, in that order; junction bases with no gene match: 12.

This clonotype was recorded at least ten times. The rearrangement joins TRBV27 to TRBJ2-6; perhaps D is TRBD1 or TRBD2 (5 bases each). The V gene lost 5 bases and the J gene lost 0 bases, with 11 bases spanning the gap. The CDR3 extends over 16 amino acids. Germline V gene lookup returns CDR1 MNHEY and CDR2 SMNVEV (reference sequence). For the CDR3, the DNA is TGTGCCAGCAGTGGGGGACGTACCTCTGGGGCCAACGTCCTGACTTTC. Protein product: CASSGGRTSGANVLTF.

The chain links TRBV20-1 to TRBJ2-7, with 9 bases lining up with TRBD2. This CDR3 spans 13 amino acids. After removal of 3 bases from V and 4 bases from J, the junction contained 4 bases not matched to a gene. Per the germline V gene, CDR1 is DFQATT and CDR2 is SNEGSKA (reference sequence). The CDR3 loop is CSARREGQYEQYF. CDR3 sequence (DNA): TGCAGTGCTAGGCGGGAGGGCCAGTACGAGCAGTACTTC.

The rearrangement joins TRBV5-1 to TRBJ2-7, with 9 bases fitting TRBD2. The CDR3 loop spans 16 amino acids. J lost 2 bases, V lost 5 bases, and 11 bases had no gene match. Germline CDR1 and CDR2: SGHRS and YFSETQ. The CDR3: CASSYSGRELAYEQYF. Written as DNA, the CDR3 is TGCGCCAGCAGTTATAGCGGGAGAGAGCTGGCCTACGAGCAGTACTTC. The entire variable domain, with the rest obtained from reference TRBV5-1 and TRBJ2-7, is as follows: KAGVTQTPRYLIKTRGQQVTLSCSPISGHRSVSWYQQTPGQGLQFLFEYFSETQRNKGNFPGRFSGRQFSNSRSEMNVSTLELGDSALYLCASSYSGRELAYEQYFGPGTRLTVT.

V and J are TRBV20-1 and TRBJ1-6; D is uncertain. Trimming stripped 6 bases from V and 11 bases from J, with 14 bases between. The CDR3 spans 12 residues. Germline V gene lookup returns CDR1 DFQATT and CDR2 SNEGSKA (reference sequence). The CDR3 spells CSANQMSAPLHF. CDR3 sequence (DNA): TGCAGTGCCAACCAAATGTCGGCACCCCTCCACTTT.

This clonotype was found a few times. The chain combines TRBV2 with TRBJ2-7; D is perhaps TRBD1 or TRBD2 (5 bases each). This CDR3 comprises 14 residues. Germline V gene data show CDR1 as SNHLY and CDR2 as FYNNEI. The V gene lost 6 bases and the J gene lost 6 bases, with 18 bases spanning the gap. CDR3 in DNA: TGTGCCAGCAGCTCCGGGGCGGTCGGGGCCGAGCAGTACTTC. Its translation: CASSSGAVGAEQYF.

This clonotype was detected only a few times. Since the CDR3 does not end with the conserved phenylalanine or tryptophan, this likely comes from a read error. The limits of the CDR3 on the DNA are not certain, so only TCRdb's listed CDR3 is given. The genes are TRBV18 and TRBJ1-2. Germline V gives CDR1 KGHSH, CDR2 LQKENI. The length of the CDR3 is 12 amino acids, counting both ends. CDR3 in amino acids: CASSSRPDPLEL.

This clonotype was found a few times. The gene calls are TRBV3-1 and TRBJ1-5; no firm D call. Germline V gene data show CDR1 as LGHDT and CDR2 as YNNKEL (reference sequence). V gave up 1 base and J gave up 7 bases, with 14 bases separating them. This CDR3 is 15 amino acids long. Here the CDR3 reads CASSQVGGRGQPQHF. In nucleotides, the CDR3 is TGTGCCAGCAGCCAAGTCGGAGGGAGAGGGCAGCCCCAGCATTTT.

In its sample, this clonotype was seen a few times. V is TRBV10-2 and J is TRBJ1-6; 11 bases map to TRBD1. The germline CDR1 and CDR2 sequences are WSHSY and SAAADI. The CDR3 length is 16 residues. The trim removed 0 bases at V and 9 bases at J, leaving 4 bases unmatched. The CDR3 loop reads CASSESTGTGGSPLHF. The CDR3 bases are TGCGCCAGCAGTGAGTCGACTGGGACAGGGGGTTCACCCCTCCACTTT.

This clonotype was counted many times. V is TRBV13 and J is TRBJ2-7; D is uncertain. There are 12 residues in the CDR3. The V gene's germline CDR1 is PRHDT and CDR2 FYEKMQ (reference sequence). Trimming took off 8 bases at V and 2 bases at J, with 10 bases between the two ends. The CDR3 region has the DNA TGTGCCAGCGGTACTACTCCCTACGAGCAGTACTTC. Amino acids: CASGTTPYEQYF.

In its sample, this clonotype was seen many times. CDR3 bases: TGTGCCAGTAGACAGGTCGCGTATAATTCACCCCTCCACTTT. This codes for CASRQVAYNSPLHF. The V gene is TRBV6-1, the J gene TRBJ1-6; possible D gene TRBD1, 6 bases. Germline-derived CDR1 and CDR2 are MNHNS and SASEGT. V dropped 9 bases and J dropped 4 bases, with 13 bases sitting between them. This CDR3 has 14 amino acids.

Only a few counts were recorded for this clonotype. The chain links TRBV5-1 to TRBJ2-7, with 12 bases fitting TRBD1. The junction had 3 bases not matched to a gene; V was cut back by 3 bases and J by 5 bases. Per germline, CDR1 SGHRS and CDR2 YFSETQ. This CDR3 comprises 14 residues. The CDR3 loop is CASSSGTGGDEQYF. Here the CDR3 DNA reads TGCGCCAGCAGCTCCGGGACAGGGGGCGACGAGCAGTACTTC.

In this sample, this clonotype turned up a few times. This chain uses TRBV6-1 with TRBJ1-5; D is undetermined. The CDR3 extends over 15 amino acids. V lost 7 bases, J lost 4 bases, and 17 bases lay in between. Germline CDR1 is MNHNS and CDR2 is SASEGT. This CDR3 reads CASNIRRVPNQPQHF. The CDR3 DNA follows: TGTGCCAGCAATATCCGCCGGGTTCCTAATCAGCCCCAGCATTTT.

This clonotype has only a few counts. The rearrangement links TRBV29-1 to TRBJ2-7; 8 bases map to TRBD2. Germline V gene data show CDR1 as SQVTM and CDR2 as ANQGSEA. The ends lost 4 bases at V and 2 bases at J; junction bases unmatched: 13. The CDR3 spans 16 residues. CDR3 region: CSVVGDATSDAYEQYF. The DNA for the CDR3 is TGCAGCGTTGTTGGTGATGCGACTAGCGACGCCTACGAGCAGTACTTC.

This clonotype was counted only a few times. V and J are TRBV2 and TRBJ2-3; the D is unclear. The V end was cut by 3 bases, the J end by 7 bases, with 8 bases between. CDR3 length: 12 residues. Germline values: CDR1 SNHLY, CDR2 FYNNEI. The CDR3 nucleotides are TGTGCCAGCAGTGATACGAGAAATACGCAGTATTTT. It specifies CASSDTRNTQYF.

This clonotype was seen a single time. The chain employs TRBV5-1 and TRBJ2-7, with unresolved D. The germline V gene has CDR1 SGHRS and CDR2 YFSETQ. Between the trimmed V and J ends, which lost 3 bases and 2 bases, there was a span of 9 bases. This CDR3 contains 13 residues. The CDR3 spells CASSSSRTYEQYF. The DNA for the CDR3 is TGCGCCAGCAGCTCATCTCGGACCTACGAGCAGTACTTC.

This clonotype occurred many times. The gene calls are TRBV28 and TRBJ1-5; weak D call: TRBD1 (6 bases). Trimming left V 10 bases short and J 4 bases short, with 20 bases between. This CDR3 has 15 residues. Germline-derived CDR1 and CDR2 are MDHEN and SYDVKM. The CDR3 sequence: CATRDGQSLNQPQHF. The CDR3 nucleotides read TGTGCCACCCGGGATGGACAGAGCCTTAATCAGCCCCAGCATTTT.

This clonotype was seen at least ten times. The genes are TRBV7-6 and TRBJ2-5, with a possible D match to TRBD2 (6 bases). From germline, CDR1 is SGHVS and CDR2 FNYEAQ. The germline V and J ends were trimmed by 1 base and 4 bases, with 10 bases remaining between them. The CDR3 loop spans 14 amino acids. The CDR3: CASSLGGRSETQYF. For the CDR3, the DNA is TGTGCCAGCAGCTTAGGTGGGAGGTCAGAGACCCAGTACTTC.

This clonotype was detected ten times or more. The CDR3 here is CASSPAGRGLAEHQETQYF. DNA of the CDR3: TGTGCCAGCAGCCCGGCTGGGCGGGGACTAGCAGAACACCAAGAGACCCAGTACTTC. This chain joins TRBV4-2 and TRBJ2-5; TRBD2 agrees at 9 bases. This CDR3 has 19 amino acids. With V trimmed by 4 bases and J by 0 bases, 15 bases remained unmatched. Germline lookup yields CDR1 LGHNA and CDR2 YNFKEQ.

Here the CDR3 DNA reads TGTGCCAGCAGCGAACAGGGGGCGCATGGCCATGAGCAGTTCTTC. Amino acid sequence: CASSEQGAHGHEQFF. V and J are TRBV12-3 or TRBV12-4 and TRBJ2-1, with TRBD1 identical over 9 bases. The CDR3 totals 15 residues. J gave up 8 bases and V 6 bases, and 11 bases lay outside the gene matches.

Ten or more counts support this clonotype. This chain links TRBV12-3 or TRBV12-4 with TRBJ1-2; TRBD1 might be the D (6 bases). CDR3 length: 13 amino acids. Trimming stripped 3 bases from V and 7 bases from J, with 12 bases between. The chain's CDR3 is CASSFMSDSGYTF. CDR3 bases: TGTGCCAGCAGTTTTATGTCGGACAGTGGCTACACCTTC.